This TCR beta chain appears in the sequencing data of a study of a mutant IDH1 vaccine in newly diagnosed glioma. Study-level information: Treated patients, averaging approximately 40 years, were 62.5% male and approximately 38% female. Most had both radiotherapy and temozolomide beforehand; others had only one.

The CDR3 is 15 amino acids. The junction had 11 bases not matched to a gene; V was cut back by 7 bases and J by 3 bases. Germline values: CDR1 SNHLY, CDR2 FYNNEI. The repertoire was sequenced with immunoSEQ multiplex PCR; TCRdb's copy has only in-frame clones and lacks some. The table records fewer than 65,000 clones, about three quarters of them present only once. Time point: baseline, week 1 (first vaccination visit). Documented treatment: pre-vaccination baseline after standard-of-care therapy. Each tumor in the donors was a new WHO grade 3 or 4 astrocytoma, IDH1-mutant and ATRX-lost. The sample here was PBMCs, taken from a glioma patient treated with radiotherapy, temozolomide or both. The chain has TRBV2 and TRBJ2-7, with 8 bases fitting TRBD2. The TCR comes from a woman in her thirties or forties with glioma. The chain's CDR3 is CASTERSSGVYEQYF. The DNA for the CDR3 is TGTGCCAGCACCGAAAGGAGTAGCGGGGTCTACGAGCAGTACTTC.